These 27 T cell receptor beta chains came from one sample sequenced in a study of identical twins. Each CDR3 protein is one row after TCRdb ran MiXCR on the 5' RACE reads. The table has roughly 630,000 distinct CDR3 sequences, roughly 7.1% seen once. This same sample was also part of a study on yellow fever vaccine responses in identical twins.

The sequencing sample was made of PBMCs. The source is a woman younger than 30 in good health.

This clonotype was observed a few times. V usage is TRBV12-3 or TRBV12-4 and J usage is TRBJ1-6; D perhaps matches TRBD1 (5 bases). V was cut by 3 bases and J by 8 bases, with 11 bases left in between. The CDR3 loop spans 14 amino acids. CDR3 bases: TGTGCCAGCAGTTTTGGGGGTCATGATTCACCCCTCCACTTT. It encodes CASSFGGHDSPLHF.

This clonotype was seen more than once but under ten times. V usage is TRBV7-9 and J usage is TRBJ2-7; no clear D. V lost 5 bases and J 2 bases, leaving 16 bases between the germline ends. The CDR3 runs 15 residues. Germline CDR1 and CDR2: SEHNR and FQNEAQ (reference sequence). The CDR3 bases are TGTGCCAGCAGCCCCCCTGTCCGGTATACCTACGAGCAGTACTTC. This codes for CASSPPVRYTYEQYF.

A few counts support this clonotype. The chain has TRBV10-1 and TRBJ2-7; weak D call: TRBD1 (6 bases). V was shortened by 3 bases and J by 2 bases, with 17 bases between the two germline ends. The CDR3 is 16 amino acids. Looked up from germline, CDR1 is WNHNN and CDR2 is SYGVQD (reference sequence). The CDR3 DNA reads as TGCGCCAGCAGTGATAGACCCGGGACACCCCCCTACGAGCAGTACTTC. This translates into CASSDRPGTPPYEQYF.

The CDR3 spells CSALGRAPLPGTGELFF. CDR3 sequence (DNA): TGCAGCGCTTTAGGTCGAGCCCCCCTCCCGGGCACCGGGGAGCTGTTTTTT. The chain employs TRBV20-1 and TRBJ2-2; no clear D gene. CDR3 length: 17 residues. Germline-derived CDR1 and CDR2 are DFQATT and SNEGSKA (reference sequence).

This chain links TRBV20-1 with TRBJ1-2; D gene ambiguous. This CDR3 region has 12 residues. Germline V lookup: CDR1 DFQATT, CDR2 SNEGSKA (reference sequence). With 3 bases removed from V and 7 bases from J, the gap between germline ends came to 12 bases. CDR3 sequence (DNA): TGCAGTGCTAGCCCAGATGTGAGTGGCTACACCTTC. This gives the protein CSASPDVSGYTF.

There are a few counts of this clonotype. The rearrangement links TRBV5-1 to TRBJ2-7, with D perhaps TRBD1 (6 bases). CDR3 length equals 13 residues. CDR1 and CDR2 (germline): SGHRS, YFSETQ. Trimming cost V 3 bases and J 4 bases, with 11 bases left between them. DNA for the CDR3: TGCGCCAGCAGCTACAGGGCACAGTACGAGCAGTACTTC. Protein product: CASSYRAQYEQYF. The entire variable domain, with the rest obtained from reference TRBV5-1 and TRBJ2-7, is as follows: KAGVTQTPRYLIKTRGQQVTLSCSPISGHRSVSWYQQTPGQGLQFLFEYFSETQRNKGNFPGRFSGRQFSNSRSEMNVSTLELGDSALYLCASSYRAQYEQYFGPGTRLTVT.

This clonotype was picked up a small number of times. This chain links TRBV14 with TRBJ2-4; D is undetermined. The CDR3 extends over 20 amino acids. V lost 0 bases, J lost 0 bases, and 21 bases lay in between. Germline CDR1 and CDR2: SGHDN and FVKESK. CDR3 sequence (DNA): TGTGCCAGCAGCCAAGAATCCATTAACTCCGCCTTACTAGCCAAAAACATTCAGTACTTC. Protein product: CASSQESINSALLAKNIQYF.

Many counts were recorded for this clonotype. The chain is built from TRBV5-1 and TRBJ2-2; no firm D call. The CDR3 spans 15 residues. Germline CDR1 reads SGHRS; CDR2 reads YFSETQ. The V gene lost 1 base and the J gene lost 0 bases, with 7 bases spanning the gap. CDR3 nucleotide sequence: TGCGCCAGCAGCTTGTTTACATCGAACACCGGGGAGCTGTTTTTT. It encodes CASSLFTSNTGELFF. Full variable domain (missing parts from reference TRBV5-1 and TRBJ2-2): KAGVTQTPRYLIKTRGQQVTLSCSPISGHRSVSWYQQTPGQGLQFLFEYFSETQRNKGNFPGRFSGRQFSNSRSEMNVSTLELGDSALYLCASSLFTSNTGELFFGEGSRLTVL.

In its sample, this clonotype was seen a few times. The rearrangement uses TRBV20-1 and TRBJ2-3, with a weak D call TRBD2 (7 bases). The CDR3 consists of 16 residues. Germline values: CDR1 DFQATT, CDR2 SNEGSKA (reference sequence). The ends were cut back, 3 bases at V and 5 bases at J, with 21 bases in the middle. DNA of the CDR3: TGCAGTGCTAGGCCCCTCGGGGGGCGTATGGTAGATACGCAGTATTTT. Protein sequence: CSARPLGGRMVDTQYF.

This clonotype has more than one count but fewer than ten. The V and J genes are TRBV9 and TRBJ2-1, with 8 nucleotides matching TRBD2. The junction had 13 bases not matched to a gene; V was cut back by 4 bases and J by 7 bases. Per germline, CDR1 SGDLS and CDR2 YYNGEE. The CDR3 totals 16 residues. The DNA for the CDR3 is TGTGCCAGCAGCCCGAGGAGCGGGAGTCTGGAGAATGAGCAGTTCTTC. Residues: CASSPRSGSLENEQFF.

This clonotype was picked up many times. This sequence joins TRBV10-3 and TRBJ2-1, with D unclear. Germline values: CDR1 ENHRY, CDR2 SYGVKD. The CDR3 runs to 14 residues. V lost 4 bases and J lost 1, with 8 bases in between. The CDR3 region has the DNA TGTGCCATCAGTGGAGGAGAGTCCTACAATGAGCAGTTCTTC. Translated, it gives CAISGGESYNEQFF.

This clonotype was detected only a few times. V is TRBV7-8 and J is TRBJ2-5; 8 bases align to TRBD1. Unmatched junction bases numbered 11, after V lost 4 bases and J lost 1 base. Looked up from germline, CDR1 is SGHVS and CDR2 is FQNEAQ. This CDR3 region has 17 residues. CDR3 in amino acids: CASSSTETGQAQETQYF. The CDR3 DNA reads as TGTGCCAGCAGCTCCACAGAGACGGGACAGGCCCAAGAGACCCAGTACTTC.

The sample holds many counts of this clonotype. The chain couples TRBV29-1 to TRBJ2-1; D is unclear. CDR1 and CDR2 (germline): SQVTM, ANQGSEA. V dropped 8 bases and J dropped 2 bases, with 13 bases sitting between them. The CDR3 loop spans 13 amino acids. The DNA of the CDR3 is TGCAGCATTCTTTCGCGCACCTACAATGAGCAGTTCTTC. This translates into CSILSRTYNEQFF.

V usage is TRBV3-1 and J usage is TRBJ2-1; 9 positions match TRBD2. The CDR3 spans 16 residues. CDR1 and CDR2 from the germline V gene are LGHDT and YNNKEL (reference sequence). V shed 7 bases, J shed 8 bases, and the junction held 15 bases outside the gene matches. The CDR3 sequence: CASTPRTLAGSHEQFF. The CDR3 bases are TGTGCCAGCACCCCAAGGACACTAGCGGGCTCCCATGAGCAGTTCTTC.

The rearrangement uses TRBV3-1 and TRBJ1-5; D perhaps matches TRBD1 (5 bases). This CDR3 spans 14 amino acids. V gave up 4 bases and J gave up 4 bases, with 11 bases separating them. The germline CDR1 and CDR2 sequences are LGHDT and YNNKEL (reference sequence). CDR3 DNA: TGTGCCAGCAGCCCGGGACTGTCGAATCAGCCCCAGCATTTT. It translates to CASSPGLSNQPQHF.

This clonotype appeared a few times. The gene calls are TRBV24-1 and TRBJ2-2; TRBD2 matches at 14 bases. Germline V lookup: CDR1 KGHDR, CDR2 SFDVKD. Trimming at V came to 4 bases and at J to 6 bases, leaving 3 bases not matched to a gene. The CDR3 is made up of 16 amino acids. The chain's CDR3 is CATSDQTSGRAGELFF. The CDR3 DNA reads TGTGCCACCAGTGACCAGACTAGCGGGAGGGCCGGGGAGCTGTTTTTT.

This clonotype has a handful of counts. The chain couples TRBV18 to TRBJ2-1, with 10 bases fitting TRBD2. The CDR3 length is 16 residues. V lost 6 bases and J lost 7; bases outside the gene matches: 12. Germline V gene sequence: CDR1 KGHSH, CDR2 LQKENI. CDR3 sequence reads: CASSPLLAGASNEQFF. In nucleotides, the CDR3 is TGTGCCAGCTCGCCTTTGCTAGCGGGGGCATCAAATGAGCAGTTCTTC.

J is TRBJ2-1 and V is TRBV12-3 or TRBV12-4; the match to TRBD2 covers 14 bases. This CDR3 has 17 amino acids. After removal of 6 bases from V and 9 bases from J, the junction contained 13 bases not matched to a gene. The chain's CDR3 is CASSRASGTSGSGEQFF. In nucleotides, the CDR3 is TGTGCCAGCAGCCGCGCCTCCGGGACTAGCGGGAGTGGTGAGCAGTTCTTC.

The chain recombines TRBV27 with TRBJ2-5; the match to TRBD2 covers 14 bases. In germline, CDR1 is MNHEY, CDR2 SMNVEV (reference sequence). J gave up 9 bases and V 10 bases, and 7 bases lay outside the gene matches. This CDR3 contains 13 residues. CDR3 coding DNA: TGTGCCACCAAAGGACTAGCGGGGGGACCCCAGTACTTC. This encodes CATKGLAGGPQYF.

This sequence joins TRBV7-8 and TRBJ2-1; the D gene is possibly TRBD2 (5 bases). Germline V gene lookup returns CDR1 SGHVS and CDR2 FQNEAQ. Trimming removed 10 bases at V and 6 bases at J, with 19 bases between. This CDR3 is built from 14 residues. The CDR3 sequence: CATLRRLEGNEQFF. In nucleotides, the CDR3 is TGTGCCACCCTCCGGAGGCTCGAGGGCAATGAGCAGTTCTTC.

This clonotype turned up a few times. This rearrangement joins TRBV7-9 to TRBJ2-7; D ambiguous. Trimming took off 5 bases at V and 7 bases at J, with 15 bases between the two ends. CDR1 is SEHNR, CDR2 FQNEAQ, per germline (reference sequence). This CDR3 contains 13 residues. The CDR3 bases are TGTGCCAGCAGCCCAAGCCAGGTCGGGGAGCAGTACGTC. Translating gives CASSPSQVGEQYV.

The sample holds many counts of this clonotype. This rearrangement joins TRBV12-3 or TRBV12-4 to TRBJ1-5; D remains ambiguous. Trimming removed 2 bases from V and 4 bases from J, with 6 bases in between. This CDR3 comprises 13 residues. This chain's CDR3 is CASSLKANQPQHF. The CDR3 nucleotides are TGTGCCAGCAGTTTAAAAGCTAATCAGCCCCAGCATTTT.

CDR3 sequence reads: CASSPLDLPYNEQFF. Here the CDR3 DNA reads TGTGCCAGCAGCCCGTTAGATCTGCCCTACAATGAGCAGTTCTTC. The V and J genes are TRBV9 and TRBJ2-1; D gene unclear. The CDR3 spans 15 residues. CDR1 is SGDLS and CDR2 is YYNGEE in the germline V gene. Deletions cut 4 bases from V and 2 bases from J, with 13 bases between.

V usage is TRBV4-1 and J usage is TRBJ1-3; possible D gene TRBD1, 5 bases. CDR3 size: 18 residues. V was shortened by 0 bases and J by 3 bases, with 18 bases between the two germline ends. The germline V gene encodes CDR1 MGHRA and CDR2 YSYEKL. In nucleotides, the CDR3 is TGCGCCAGCAGCCAAGATCAAGGGGTTCCCAGATTTGGAAACACCATATATTTT. Amino acids: CASSQDQGVPRFGNTIYF.

The rearrangement uses TRBV6-5 and TRBJ1-5; D call uncertain. Per the germline V gene, CDR1 is MNHEY and CDR2 is SVGAGI. The CDR3 is made up of 15 amino acids. Trimming cost V 2 bases and J 3 bases, with 11 bases left between them. The CDR3 bases are TGTGCCAGCAGTTACGACGTACTAGACAATCAGCCCCAGCATTTT. It specifies CASSYDVLDNQPQHF.

This clonotype was seen a few times. The rearrangement joins TRBV6-1 to TRBJ2-7; unclear D gene. There are 14 residues in the CDR3. Trimming removed 6 bases from V and 1 base from J, with 13 bases in between. Germline V gene sequence: CDR1 MNHNS, CDR2 SASEGT. This CDR3 is CASRKNYQSYEQYV. The CDR3 region has the DNA TGTGCCAGCAGAAAGAACTACCAGTCCTACGAGCAGTACGTC.

In its sample, this clonotype was seen a few times. The chain has TRBV10-2 and TRBJ1-1; D may be TRBD1 (6 bases). The CDR3 contains 13 residues. Germline assignment: CDR1 WSHSY and CDR2 SAAADI. V dropped 11 bases and J dropped 4 bases, with 17 bases sitting between them. CDR3 nucleotides: TGCGCCGTAAGAACAGGGTACGGCACTGAAGCTTTCTTT. This codes for CAVRTGYGTEAFF.